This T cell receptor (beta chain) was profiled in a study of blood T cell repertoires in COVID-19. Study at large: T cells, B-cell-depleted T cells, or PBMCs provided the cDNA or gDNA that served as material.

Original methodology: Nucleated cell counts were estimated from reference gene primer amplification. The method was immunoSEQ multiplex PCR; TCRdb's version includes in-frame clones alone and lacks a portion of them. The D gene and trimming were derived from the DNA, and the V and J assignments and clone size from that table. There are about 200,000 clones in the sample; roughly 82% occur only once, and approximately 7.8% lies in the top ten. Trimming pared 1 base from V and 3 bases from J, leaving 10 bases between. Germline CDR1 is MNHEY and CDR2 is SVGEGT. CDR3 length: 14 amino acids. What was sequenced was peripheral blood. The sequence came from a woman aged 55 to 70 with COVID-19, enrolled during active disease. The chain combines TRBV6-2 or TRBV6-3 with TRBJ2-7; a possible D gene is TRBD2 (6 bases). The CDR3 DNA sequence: TGTGCCAGCAGTTACTATGGGACTGACTACGAGCAGTACTTC. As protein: CASSYYGTDYEQYF.